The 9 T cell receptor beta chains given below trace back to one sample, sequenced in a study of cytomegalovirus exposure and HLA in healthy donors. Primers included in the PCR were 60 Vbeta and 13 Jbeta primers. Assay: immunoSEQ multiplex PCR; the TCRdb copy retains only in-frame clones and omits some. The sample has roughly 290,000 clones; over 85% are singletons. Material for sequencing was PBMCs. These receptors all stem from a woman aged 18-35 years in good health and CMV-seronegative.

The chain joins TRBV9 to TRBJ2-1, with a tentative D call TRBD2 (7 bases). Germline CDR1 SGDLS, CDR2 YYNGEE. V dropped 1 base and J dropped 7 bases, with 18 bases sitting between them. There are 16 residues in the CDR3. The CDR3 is CASSVLGGRVENEQFF. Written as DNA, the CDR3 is TGTGCCAGCAGCGTATTGGGGGGGCGGGTTGAGAATGAGCAGTTCTTC.

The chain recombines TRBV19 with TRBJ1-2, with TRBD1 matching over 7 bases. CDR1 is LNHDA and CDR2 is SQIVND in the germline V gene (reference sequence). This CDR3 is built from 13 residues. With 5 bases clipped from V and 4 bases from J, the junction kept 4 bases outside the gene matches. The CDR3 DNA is TGTGCCAGTAGTCGACAGGGCACCTATGGCTACACCTTC. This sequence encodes CASSRQGTYGYTF.

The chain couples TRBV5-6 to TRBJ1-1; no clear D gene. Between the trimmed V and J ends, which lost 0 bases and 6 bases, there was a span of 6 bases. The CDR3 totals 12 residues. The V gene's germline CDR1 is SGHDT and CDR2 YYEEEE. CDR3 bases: TGTGCCAGCAGCTTGGGTCAGTCTGAAGCTTTCTTT. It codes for CASSLGQSEAFF.

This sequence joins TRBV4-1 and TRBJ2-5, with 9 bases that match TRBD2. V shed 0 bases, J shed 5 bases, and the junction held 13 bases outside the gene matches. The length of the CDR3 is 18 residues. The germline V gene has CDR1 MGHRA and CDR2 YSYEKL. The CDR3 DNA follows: TGCGCCAGCAGCCAAGATTTAGGGGCTAGCGGGGTGCGGGAGACCCAGTACTTC. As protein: CASSQDLGASGVRETQYF.

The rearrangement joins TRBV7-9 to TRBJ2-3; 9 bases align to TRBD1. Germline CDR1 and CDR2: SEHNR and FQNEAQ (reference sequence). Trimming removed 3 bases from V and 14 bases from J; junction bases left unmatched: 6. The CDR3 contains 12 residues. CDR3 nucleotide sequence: TGTGCCAGCAGCTTCGTCCGGGACAGGGTGTATTTT. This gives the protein CASSFVRDRVYF.

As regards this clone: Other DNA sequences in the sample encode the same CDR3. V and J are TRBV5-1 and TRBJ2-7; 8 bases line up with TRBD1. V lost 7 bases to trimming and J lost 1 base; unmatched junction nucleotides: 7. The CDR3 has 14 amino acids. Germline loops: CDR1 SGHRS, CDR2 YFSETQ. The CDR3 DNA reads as TGCGCCAGCTCCTTGCAGGGGGCGTCCTACGAGCAGTACTTC. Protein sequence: CASSLQGASYEQYF.

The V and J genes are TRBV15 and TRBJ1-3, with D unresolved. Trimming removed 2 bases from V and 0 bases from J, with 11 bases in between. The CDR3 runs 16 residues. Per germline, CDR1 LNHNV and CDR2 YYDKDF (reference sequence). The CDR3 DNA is TGTGCCACCAGCAGAAATCCTGAACTCTCTGGAAACACCATATATTTT. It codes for CATSRNPELSGNTIYF.

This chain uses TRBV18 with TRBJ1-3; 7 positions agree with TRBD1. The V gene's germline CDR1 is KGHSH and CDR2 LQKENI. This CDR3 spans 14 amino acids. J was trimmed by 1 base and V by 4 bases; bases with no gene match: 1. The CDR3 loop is CASSLDRSGNTIYF. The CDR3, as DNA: TGTGCCAGCTCACTGGACAGGTCTGGAAACACCATATATTTT.

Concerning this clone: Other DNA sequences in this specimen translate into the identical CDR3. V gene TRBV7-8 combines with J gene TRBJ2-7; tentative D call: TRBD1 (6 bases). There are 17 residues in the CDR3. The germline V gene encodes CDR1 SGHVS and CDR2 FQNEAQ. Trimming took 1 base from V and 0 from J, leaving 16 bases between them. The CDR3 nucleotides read TGTGCCAGCAGCTTAGTGGCTGGTGGGGGCCTCTCCTACGAGCAGTACTTC. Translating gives CASSLVAGGGLSYEQYF.